The present T cell receptor (beta chain) was sequenced within a study of cytomegalovirus exposure and HLA in healthy donors. General study results and limits: For cytomegalovirus status, the classifier reportedly gave diagnoses with high specificity and sensitivity.

Likely unrecorded immune exposures existed in these nominally healthy donors. A multiplex PCR was run with 60 Vbeta primers and 13 Jbeta primers. Clones were sequenced by immunoSEQ multiplex PCR, and TCRdb holds only the in-frame ones, with some missing. The table lists some 67,000 clones, approximately 78% of them singletons, with about 8.8% in the top ten. A note on this clone: Its antigen is not identified.

The CDR3 is made up of 13 amino acids. Deletions cut 3 bases from V and 7 bases from J, with 12 bases between. From germline, CDR1 is WSHSY and CDR2 SAAADI. The receptor was derived from a man aged 40-49 years in good health and CMV-seronegative. This chain connects TRBV10-2 to TRBJ2-5; the D is unclear. Sequencing used PBMCs. The CDR3 region is CASSDARPGTQYF. The CDR3 bases are TGCGCCAGCAGTGATGCTAGACCGGGGACCCAGTACTTC.